These T cell receptor beta chains were read from a single sample in a study of shared clonotypes between healthy human individuals. Assay: immunoSEQ multiplex PCR; the TCRdb copy retains only in-frame clones and omits some. Of around 1.1 million clones in the sample, about 72% were seen once. The sample taken for sequencing was memory CD4+ T cells from PBMCs. The receptor set was obtained from a man between 18 and 35 years old in good health. Some clones in this sample may be carry-over from other donors' samples. CDR3s include the opening cysteine and the closing phenylalanine or tryptophan. D genes are given only for firm matches. Size tells how often a clone was seen (once, few, many) or the class of an expanded clone, and some rows leave it out.

d_gene	v_gene	j_gene	abundance	CDR3nt	CDR3aa
NA	TRBV7-3	TRBJ2-2	NA	TGTGCCTCCGGGCTGCTAAACACCGGGGAGCTGTTTTTT	CASGLLNTGELFF
NA	TRBV7-9	TRBJ2-1	NA	TGTGCCAGCAGCTTTGCGGGGATGGGCAATGAGCAGTTCTTC	CASSFAGMGNEQFF
NA	TRBV5-6	TRBJ1-3	NA	TGTGCCAGCAGTTTTCGACTGAGCTCTGGAAACACCATATATTTT	CASSFRLSSGNTIYF
NA	TRBV19	TRBJ1-2	NA	TGTGCCAGTAGTATAGGCACAGGGAACTATGGCTACACCTTC	CASSIGTGNYGYTF
NA	TRBV25-1	TRBJ2-2	NA	TGTGCCAGCAGTGAATACGGGGGCCCCGGGGAGCTGTTTTTT	CASSEYGGPGELFF
NA	TRBV28	TRBJ2-5	NA	TGTGCCAGCAGAAGGACCCAAGAGACCCAGTACTTC	CASRRTQETQYF
NA	TRBV2	TRBJ2-7	few	TGTGCCAGCAGCGCCGGGCCGACGTATCCCTACGAGCAGTACTTC	CASSAGPTYPYEQYF
NA	TRBV5-1	TRBJ2-1	many	TGCGCCAGCAGGGAACCCTACAATGAGCAGTTCTTC	CASREPYNEQFF
TRBD1	TRBV30	TRBJ2-5	NA	TGTGCCTGGACCGGGACAGGGACTGGGACCCAGTACTTC	CAWTGTGTGTQYF
TRBD1	TRBV10-3	TRBJ1-2	NA	TGTGCCATCAGCTCGCGGACAGGCTCCTATGGCTACACCTTC	CAISSRTGSYGYTF
NA	TRBV5-6	TRBJ2-5	NA	TGTGCCAGCAGCTTTCGCTCGGTGGAGACCCAGTACTTC	CASSFRSVETQYF
TRBD1	TRBV28	TRBJ2-7	NA	TGTGCCAGCAGCAGGACAGGATTTAACTACGAGCAGTACTTC	CASSRTGFNYEQYF
NA	TRBV28	TRBJ1-1	many	TGTGCCAGCAGTTCCTGGCTTGGAGCTTTCTTT	CASSSWLGAFF
TRBD1	TRBV7-9	TRBJ2-1	NA	TGTGCCAGCAGCTCTCCGACAGGGGGAATGACTACGGATGAGCAGTTCTTC	CASSSPTGGMTTDEQFF
TRBD1	TRBV19	TRBJ1-3	NA	TGTGCCAGTAGTATCTCCAGGGGGCGAAGAAACACCATATATTTT	CASSISRGRRNTIYF
TRBD1	TRBV5-8	TRBJ1-4	NA	TGTGCCAGCAGTCTAGGACAGGGGCCAACTAATGAAAAACTGTTTTTT	CASSLGQGPTNEKLFF
TRBD1	TRBV5-1	TRBJ1-4	few	TGCGCCAGCAGCTTGGCCACAGGGGCGGTAAAACTGTTTTTT	CASSLATGAVKLFF
NA	TRBV7-2	TRBJ2-7	NA	TGTGCCAGCAGCTTACGATCTAGCAGGGGTGGCGAGCAGTACTTC	CASSLRSSRGGEQYF
NA	TRBV5-1	TRBJ1-1	NA	TGCGCCAGCAGCTTGGTAGGTCAAGGGGGAACTGAAGCTTTCTTT	CASSLVGQGGTEAFF
NA	TRBV5-1	TRBJ2-3	NA	TGCGCCAGCAGCCCAGGGGGGATTCGGGATACGCAGTATTTT	CASSPGGIRDTQYF
NA	TRBV5-1	TRBJ2-5	NA	TGCGCCAGCAGGGCCCACCTCCAAGAGACCCAGTACTTC	CASRAHLQETQYF
NA	TRBV19	TRBJ1-2	few	TGTGCCAGTAGTATAGACAGAAACTATGGCTACACCTTC	CASSIDRNYGYTF
TRBD1	TRBV29-1	TRBJ2-7	NA	TGCAGCGTTCGGACAGGGGCTGTGTTCGAGCAGTACTTC	CSVRTGAVFEQYF
NA	TRBV2	TRBJ1-1	NA	TGTGCCAGCATAGGACAGCCGAACACTGAAGCTTTCTTT	CASIGQPNTEAFF
NA	TRBV5-1	TRBJ2-3	NA	TGCGCCAGCAGTTCTAGCACAGATACGCAGTATTTT	CASSSSTDTQYF
NA	TRBV11-2	TRBJ2-1	NA	TGTGCCAGCAGGGGGAGGATCACCTACAATGAGCAGTTCTTC	CASRGRITYNEQFF
TRBD2	TRBV7-3	TRBJ2-1	NA	TGTGCCAGCAGCGGTGATAGACTAGCGGGAGTGGATGAGCAGTTCTTC	CASSGDRLAGVDEQFF
NA	TRBV2	TRBJ1-5	NA	TGTGCCAGCAGCGCGACGGGCTGGAGCAATCAGCCCCAGCATTTT	CASSATGWSNQPQHF
TRBD1	TRBV7-3	TRBJ2-2	NA	TGTGCCAGCAGCTTAGGGACAGGGTTCCCCGGGGAGCTGTTTTTT	CASSLGTGFPGELFF
TRBD1	TRBV6-6	TRBJ1-5	NA	TGTGCCACCAGGACAGGGAATCAGCCCCAGCATTTT	CATRTGNQPQHF
NA	TRBV10-2	TRBJ2-2	NA	TGCGCCAGCACCTACCTGACAGGCGCCCCGAACACCGGGGAGCTGTTTTTT	CASTYLTGAPNTGELFF
NA	TRBV6-6	TRBJ2-1	NA	TGTGCCAGCAGTTACGAGAGGTGGGGGCAGTTCTTC	CASSYERWGQFF
NA	TRBV10-3	TRBJ1-5	few	TGTGCCATCCAGGGTACCAATCAGCCCCAGCATTTT	CAIQGTNQPQHF
TRBD2	TRBV7-9	TRBJ2-5	NA	TGTGCCAGCAGCTTATACATTAGCGGGAGGGCCGGGGAGACCCAGTACTTC	CASSLYISGRAGETQYF
TRBD1	TRBV19	TRBJ2-7	NA	TGTGCCAGTAGTCAAAGGCTCACAGGGGGCGAAATTTACGAGCAGTACTTC	CASSQRLTGGEIYEQYF
TRBD2	TRBV5-1	TRBJ2-1	few	TGCGCCAGCAGCAAGCTAGCGGGACAATACAATGAGCAGTTCTTC	CASSKLAGQYNEQFF
TRBD1	TRBV4-2	TRBJ2-7	NA	TGTGCCAGCAGCCTATGGGGGACAGGAAGCTCCTACGAGCAGTACTTC	CASSLWGTGSSYEQYF
NA	TRBV5-1	TRBJ2-2	NA	TGCGCCAGCAGCTTGCTGACCCAGGGCACCGGGGAGCTGTTTTTT	CASSLLTQGTGELFF
NA	TRBV11-1	TRBJ2-1	NA	TGTGCCAGCAGCACAGGGTACAGGGATACGAGCTCCTACAATGAGCAGTTCTTC	CASSTGYRDTSSYNEQFF
NA	TRBV5-1	TRBJ1-1	NA	TGCGCCAGCAGCTTGGTGAGGGGTACTGAAGCTTTCTTT	CASSLVRGTEAFF
NA	TRBV30	TRBJ2-2	NA	TGTGCCTGGAACATCAGGGATTCCGGGGAGCTGTTTTTT	CAWNIRDSGELFF
TRBD1	TRBV5-1	TRBJ2-5	many	TGCGCCAGCAGCTTGGTTGTTAGGGGGCGAGGGACCCAGTACTTC	CASSLVVRGRGTQYF
NA	TRBV5-4	TRBJ2-5	NA	TGTGCCAGCAGCTTGTCAGTATCCCAAGAGACCCAGTACTTC	CASSLSVSQETQYF
NA	TRBV4-3	TRBJ2-7	NA	TGCGCCAGCAGCCAAGGTCCCGGAGCCTCCTACGAGCAGTACTTC	CASSQGPGASYEQYF
NA	TRBV19	TRBJ2-5	once	TGTGCCAGTAGTATACAGGAGGAAGAGACCCAGTACTTC	CASSIQEEETQYF
NA	TRBV5-4	TRBJ2-2	NA	TGTGCCAGCAGCTCCCGAGAAAACACCGGGGAGCTGTTTTTT	CASSSRENTGELFF
NA	TRBV6-1	TRBJ2-7	NA	TGTGCCAGCAGTCCTAGCGAGGCCTACGAGCAGTACTTC	CASSPSEAYEQYF
NA	TRBV18	TRBJ1-1	few	TGTGCCAGCTCACTCTACAGGGACACTGAAGCTTTCTTT	CASSLYRDTEAFF
TRBD1	TRBV6-6	TRBJ2-5	once	TGTGCCAGCAGCCTTTCCGGGACAGTGCAAGAGACCCAGTACTTC	CASSLSGTVQETQYF
TRBD2	TRBV2	TRBJ2-2	NA	TGTGCCAGCAGCAACCTAGCGGGGGACACCGGGGAGCTGTTTTTT	CASSNLAGDTGELFF
NA	TRBV2	TRBJ2-2	few	TGTGCCAGCAGTGAGGTTAGCGGCGGGGAGCTGTTTTTT	CASSEVSGGELFF